This entry concerns a single T cell receptor (beta chain). Its antigen is not identified. H&E slides confirmed each diagnosis, reviewed by two pathologists independently. The data derive from a study of immune evolution from preneoplasia to lung adenocarcinoma. Whole-study findings and limits: Top clone share appeared to fall from AAH through AIS, MIA, adenocarcinoma. Later-stage lesions seemingly showed higher T cell density and diversity than normal lung.

Germline loops: CDR1 SGHKS, CDR2 YYEKEE (reference sequence). The CDR3 contains 14 residues. Trimming cost V 0 bases and J 3 bases, with 7 bases left between them. The data were produced by immunoSEQ multiplex PCR, yet TCRdb's version contains in-frame clones alone and is incomplete. The table has 5,000 to 6,500 clones, 70% to 90% seen once. The sequenced material came from FFPE adjacent normal lung tissue. The rearrangement uses TRBV5-5 and TRBJ1-5, with D unclear. This sequence was found in a person between 65 and 79 years old with lung adenocarcinoma. CDR3 protein: CASSLDSLNQPQHF. CDR3 DNA sequence: TGTGCCAGCAGCTTGGACAGCCTCAATCAGCCCCAGCATTTT.